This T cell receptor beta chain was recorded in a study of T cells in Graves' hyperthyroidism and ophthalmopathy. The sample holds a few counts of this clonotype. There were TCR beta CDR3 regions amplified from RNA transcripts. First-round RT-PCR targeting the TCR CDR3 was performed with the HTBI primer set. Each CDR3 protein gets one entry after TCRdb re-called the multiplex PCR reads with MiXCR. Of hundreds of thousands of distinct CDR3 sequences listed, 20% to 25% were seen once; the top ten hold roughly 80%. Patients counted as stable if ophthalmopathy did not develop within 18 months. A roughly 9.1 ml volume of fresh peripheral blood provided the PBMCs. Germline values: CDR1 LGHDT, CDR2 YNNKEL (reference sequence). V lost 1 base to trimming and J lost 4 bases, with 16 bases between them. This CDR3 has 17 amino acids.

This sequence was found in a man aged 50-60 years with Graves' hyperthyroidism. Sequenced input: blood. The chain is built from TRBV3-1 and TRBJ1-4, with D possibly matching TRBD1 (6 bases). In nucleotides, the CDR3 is TGTGCCAGCAGCCAAGGTCCCGGGGGCTCAGTTAATGAAAAACTGTTTTTT. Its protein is CASSQGPGGSVNEKLFF.